This entry is about one T cell receptor (beta chain). Its target is unknown. The CDR3 covers 18 residues. The junction had 3 bases not matched to a gene; V was cut back by 1 base and J by 0 bases. Germline lookup yields CDR1 LGHNA and CDR2 YNFKEQ. The sample originates from a study of cytomegalovirus exposure and HLA in healthy donors. Vbeta (60) and Jbeta (13) primers were used in the PCR. The data were produced by immunoSEQ multiplex PCR, yet TCRdb's version contains in-frame clones alone and is incomplete. The table includes some 150,000 clones, 62% detected once. General study findings and limits: The likely explanation for a cluster of highly shared sequence variants was sequencing artifact. When analyzed later, a missense DCLRE1C variant was found to be linked to TCR beta V- and J-gene trimming. Reports indicated that the classifier achieved high specificity and sensitivity in diagnosing cytomegalovirus status.

The source material was PBMCs. V and J are TRBV4-2 and TRBJ2-4; 13 nucleotides line up with TRBD2. This TCR was sampled from a man aged 35 to 55 in good health and CMV-seronegative. The CDR3 protein is CASSQGGLAGIAKNIQYF. Here the CDR3 DNA reads TGTGCCAGCAGCCAAGGGGGACTAGCGGGGATAGCCAAAAACATTCAGTACTTC.